This TCR beta chain was identified during a study of blood T cell repertoires in COVID-19. Overall study context: Collection of acute and convalescent COVID-19 samples took place in the United States, Italy and Spain. The analysed material was cDNA or gDNA that came from T cells, B-cell-depleted T cells, or PBMCs.

Original processing methods: Estimation of nucleated cell counts was performed using reference gene primer amplification. TCRdb's copy holds only in-frame clones and misses some; the assay was immunoSEQ multiplex PCR. D and trimming were read from the DNA, whereas the V and J calls and clone size are those reported in that table. In the table there are under 300,000 clones, around 83% of which are singletons. Trimming left V 3 bases short and J 5 bases short, with 10 bases between. The CDR3 has 13 residues. Germline V gene sequence: CDR1 MDHEN, CDR2 SYDVKM. This receptor was taken from a woman between 18 and 29 years old with acute or convalescent COVID-19. Source material: peripheral blood. V gene TRBV28 combines with J gene TRBJ1-2, with D unresolved. The CDR3 loop reads CASSFGSGYGYTF. CDR3 nucleotides: TGTGCCAGCAGTTTTGGTTCGGGATATGGCTACACCTTC.